Sequencing of this T cell receptor (beta chain) was carried out in a study of blood T cell repertoires in COVID-19. Study as a whole: COVID-19 samples, acute and convalescent, were from the United States, Italy and Spain. From T cells, B-cell-depleted T cells, or PBMCs came the material, which was cDNA or gDNA.

Per the authors' pipeline: Counts of nucleated cells, estimated from reference gene primer amplification, were obtained. Profiled with immunoSEQ multiplex PCR; TCRdb holds only in-frame clones, not every one. V, J and clone size reflect that table, while D and trimming were determined from the DNA. The sample lists 130,000 or so clones; approximately 84% were seen once. Germline assignment: CDR1 LGHDT and CDR2 YNNKEL (reference sequence). The CDR3 consists of 13 residues. V lost 4 bases and J 5 bases, leaving 11 bases between the germline ends. Sequencing input: peripheral blood. The sequence derives from a human donor in a cohort sampled during active COVID-19. The chain joins TRBV3-1 (or the pseudogene TRBV3-2) to TRBJ1-2; possible D gene TRBD1, 6 bases. CDR3: CASSRSQGYGYTF. DNA for the CDR3: TGTGCCAGCAGCCGTAGTCAGGGGTATGGCTACACCTTC.